This T cell receptor beta chain was recorded in a study of blood T cells in healthy people across ages. Study outcomes and limitations: Naive T cell percentage and TCR beta diversity correlated strongly. In the absence of known donor CMV status, changes in expanded clonotypes were possibly confounded. TCR beta diversity, measured per million T cells, fell in a roughly linear way with age.

Combining a sample-barcoded 5' primer with a J-beta primer mix, a second PCR ran for roughly 7 to 11 cycles. TCRdb re-analysed the 5' RACE reads in MiXCR, keeping a single row per CDR3 protein. The top ten clones hold approximately 7.7% of a sample with roughly 1,700,000 distinct CDR3 sequences, roughly 27% of them seen once. Per germline, CDR1 DFQATT and CDR2 SNEGSKA (reference sequence). The CDR3 spans 11 residues. V was trimmed by 6 bases and J by 4 bases, leaving 9 bases between them. A word on this clonotype: Its antigen is unidentified.

The genes are TRBV20-1 and TRBJ1-2, with D possibly being TRBD1 (5 bases). This sequence originates from a woman aged 30 to 39 in good health. Input material: blood. The CDR3 nucleotides read TGCAGTGCCGACCAGGGCTATGGCTACACCTTC. This translates into CSADQGYGYTF.